This T cell receptor (beta chain) was captured by sequencing in a study of T cell repertoires in cytomegalovirus infection. V shed 3 bases, J shed 5 bases, and the junction held 12 bases outside the gene matches. Germline CDR1 and CDR2: SGHAT and FQNNGV. CDR3 length: 18 amino acids. From the reads, TCRdb called clonotypes with MiXCR, one entry per CDR3 protein. This repertoire shows some 700,000 distinct CDR3 sequences, around 32% found once; its top ten account for roughly 18%. Concerning this clonotype itself: Its target is unknown.

The receptor comes from a human donor in good health (CMV status not recorded). Some clones in this sample may be carry-over from other donors' samples. The sequencing used cultured PBMCs, collected from culture after CMV antigen stimulation. V usage is TRBV11-2 and J usage is TRBJ2-1; TRBD2 agrees at 11 bases. CDR3: CASSFSPGLADLNNEQFF. CDR3 DNA: TGTGCCAGCAGCTTCTCACCGGGACTAGCGGATTTAAACAATGAGCAGTTCTTC. Together with reference TRBV11-2 and TRBJ2-1, the CDR3 gives the full variable domain: EAGVAQSPRYKIIEKRQSVAFWCNPISGHATLYWYQQILGQGPKLLIQFQNNGVVDDSQLPKDRFSAERLKGVDSTLKIQPAKLEDSAVYLCASSFSPGLADLNNEQFFGPGTRLTVL.